This T cell receptor beta chain was sequenced during a study of T cells in Graves' hyperthyroidism and ophthalmopathy. There were TCR beta CDR3 regions amplified from RNA transcripts. HTBI primers were used for first-round RT-PCR of the TCR CDR3. From the multiplex PCR reads, TCRdb called clonotypes with MiXCR, one entry per CDR3 protein. The data hold about 410,000 distinct CDR3 sequences, with about 15% observed a single time. V was pared by 0 bases and J by 10 bases, with 13 bases of the junction left unmatched. This CDR3 has 18 amino acids. Germline V gives CDR1 LGHDT, CDR2 YNNKEL (reference sequence). This clonotype was picked up many times.

The rearrangement links TRBV3-1 to TRBJ2-1, with TRBD2 identical over 12 bases. The sequence derives from a woman under 40 with Graves' ophthalmopathy. The sequencing input was blood. In nucleotides, the CDR3 is TGTGCCAGCAGCCAAGAGCTCCGGGGACTAGCGGGTACAGGGGAGCAGTTCTTC. Encoded protein: CASSQELRGLAGTGEQFF.